The sequence of this T cell receptor beta chain was determined in a study of blood T cell repertoires in COVID-19. Background on the study: Whether acute or convalescent, the COVID-19 samples came from the United States, Italy and Spain. Sources were T cells, B-cell-depleted T cells, or PBMCs; the material itself was cDNA or gDNA.

In the original workflow: Nucleated cell number was recorded as an estimate derived from reference gene primer amplification. Sequencing was performed with immunoSEQ multiplex PCR; in TCRdb, only in-frame clones are kept and a portion is missing. From that table come the V and J calls and clone size; the DNA was used to work out D and trimming. The repertoire holds over 150,000 clones, with 65% to 90% as singletons. V lost 0 bases and J lost 5, with 9 bases in between. The CDR3 loop spans 13 amino acids. CDR1 and CDR2 from the germline V gene are SGHRS and YFSETQ. The receptor's source is a man between 45 and 60 years old with active or convalescent COVID-19. J is TRBJ2-7 and V is TRBV5-1; a possible D gene is TRBD1 (5 bases). Sequenced material: peripheral blood. This chain's CDR3 is CASSLGGADEQYF. Here the CDR3 DNA reads TGCGCCAGCAGCTTGGGTGGGGCGGACGAGCAGTACTTC.